These T cell receptor beta chains were read from a single sample in a study of graft-versus-host responses after intestinal transplantation. TCRdb's copy holds only in-frame clones and misses some; the assay was immunoSEQ multiplex PCR. Of 93,000 or so clones listed, 90% to 95% are singletons. What these receptors recognize is not known. The specimen comprised unstimulated CD8+ T cells sorted from spleen or lymph node cells, sampled before intestinal transplant. All receptors come from a human donor who received an intestinal transplant. Each CDR3 is given with its conserved first and last residue. Each record gives: V gene, J gene, CDR3 length, D gene, CDR3 DNA, CDR3 protein. A D gene is named only where the DNA matches it firmly.

TRBV6-5	TRBJ2-7	15	TRBD2	TGTGCCAGCAGTTATTCCGGGACTAGGCTCTACGAGCAGTACTTC	CASSYSGTRLYEQYF
TRBV10-3	TRBJ1-2	15	TRBD1	TGTGCCATCAGTCACGGGACAGGGACTAACTATGGCTACACCTTC	CAISHGTGTNYGYTF
TRBV4-1	TRBJ1-5	17	NA	TGCGCCAGCAGCCAAAGGGTGGGACAAAAAAAGTTTCAGCCCCAGCATTTT	CASSQRVGQKKFQPQHF
TRBV15	TRBJ2-7	16	TRBD1	TGTGCCACCAGCCCTAGGGACAGCCTGGTGACCTACGAGCAGTACTTC	CATSPRDSLVTYEQYF
TRBV4-1	TRBJ2-5	15	TRBD1	TGCGCCAGCAGCCAAGTAACAGGGGATCAAGAGACCCAGTACTTC	CASSQVTGDQETQYF
TRBV6-6	TRBJ1-5	15	NA	TGTGCCAGCAGTTACTCGATGGACAGTCATCAGCCCCAGCATTTT	CASSYSMDSHQPQHF
TRBV5-6	TRBJ2-5	13	NA	TGTGCCAGCAGCTTGGGCAGAGAAGAGACCCAGTACTTC	CASSLGREETQYF
TRBV2	TRBJ2-3	16	TRBD2	TGTGCCAGCAGTGATTTGGAGCGGGGGCCCACAGATACGCAGTATTTT	CASSDLERGPTDTQYF
TRBV30	TRBJ2-1	14	TRBD1	TGTGCCTGGACCGGGACAGGGGTCTACAATGAGCAGTTCTTC	CAWTGTGVYNEQFF
TRBV7-9	TRBJ1-4	16	NA	TGTGCCAGCAGCGATCTTAGTGGACACTCTAATGAAAAACTGTTTTTT	CASSDLSGHSNEKLFF
TRBV9	TRBJ2-3	15	TRBD2	TGTGCCAGCAGCAGGCCGGGACTAGCATCAGATACGCAGTATTTT	CASSRPGLASDTQYF
TRBV6-1	TRBJ2-7	15	NA	TGTGCCAGCAGTGAAGATAGTGGCAGGGGATACGAGCAGTACTTC	CASSEDSGRGYEQYF
TRBV2	TRBJ2-5	14	TRBD2	TGTGCCGGGGGGAGCGGGGGGTTCCAAGAGACCCAGTACTTC	CAGGSGGFQETQYF
TRBV5-4	TRBJ1-6	14	NA	TGTGCCAGCAGCTTGGGTCGGGCGGATTCACCCCTCCACTTT	CASSLGRADSPLHF
TRBV11-3	TRBJ2-7	14	NA	TGTGCCAGCAGCCCCCCAGGTTCCTCCTACGAGCAGTACTTC	CASSPPGSSYEQYF
TRBV4-1	TRBJ2-5	14	NA	TGCGCCAGCAGCCAACATAGGAATCAAGAGACCCAGTACTTC	CASSQHRNQETQYF